One TCR beta chain is described in this entry. No antigen is known for it. Data came from immunoSEQ multiplex PCR; TCRdb stores just in-frame clones and leaves some out. The table shows about 1.1 million clones, with about 72% occurring only once. This entry belongs to a study of shared clonotypes between healthy human individuals. The study, taken as a whole, reports: Rarefaction gave evidence that sorted-subset sequencing remained incomplete despite large depth.

The CDR3 sequence is 13 residues long. V was cut by 7 bases and J by 8 bases, with 15 bases left in between. The germline gives CDR1 MNHNS, CDR2 SASEGT. V and J are TRBV6-1 and TRBJ2-1, with no clear D. The sample taken for sequencing was memory CD4+ T cells from PBMCs. The subset is: CD45RA-negative fraction. This receptor was taken from a man between 18 and 35 years old in good health. Some clones in this sample may be carry-over from other donors' samples. The CDR3 coding sequence is TGTGCCAGCACCACTGGGCCTGGGGATGAGCAGTTCTTC. It yields the protein CASTTGPGDEQFF.